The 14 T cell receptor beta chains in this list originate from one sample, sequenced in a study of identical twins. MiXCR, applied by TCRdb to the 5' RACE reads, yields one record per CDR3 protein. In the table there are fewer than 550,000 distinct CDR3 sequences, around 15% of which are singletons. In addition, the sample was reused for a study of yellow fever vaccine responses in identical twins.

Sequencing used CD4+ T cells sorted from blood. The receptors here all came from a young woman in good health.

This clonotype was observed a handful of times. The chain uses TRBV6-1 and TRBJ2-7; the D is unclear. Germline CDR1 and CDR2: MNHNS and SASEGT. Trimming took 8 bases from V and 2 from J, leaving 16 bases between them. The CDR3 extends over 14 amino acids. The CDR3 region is CASHTPWTPYEQYF. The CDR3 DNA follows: TGTGCCAGCCATACCCCCTGGACGCCCTACGAGCAGTACTTC.

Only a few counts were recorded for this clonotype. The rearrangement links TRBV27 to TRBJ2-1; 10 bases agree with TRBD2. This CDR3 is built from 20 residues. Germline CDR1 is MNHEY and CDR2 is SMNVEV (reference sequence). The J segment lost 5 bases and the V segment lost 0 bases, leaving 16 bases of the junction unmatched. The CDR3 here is CASSLSYLSGRSNNHNEQFF. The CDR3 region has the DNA TGTGCCAGCAGTTTATCATATCTTAGCGGGAGGTCCAATAACCACAATGAGCAGTTCTTC.

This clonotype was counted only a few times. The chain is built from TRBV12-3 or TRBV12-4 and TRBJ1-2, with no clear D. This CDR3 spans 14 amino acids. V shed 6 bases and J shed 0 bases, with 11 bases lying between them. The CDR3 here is CASSLQETNYGYTF. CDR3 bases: TGTGCCAGCAGCCTGCAGGAGACTAACTATGGCTACACCTTC.

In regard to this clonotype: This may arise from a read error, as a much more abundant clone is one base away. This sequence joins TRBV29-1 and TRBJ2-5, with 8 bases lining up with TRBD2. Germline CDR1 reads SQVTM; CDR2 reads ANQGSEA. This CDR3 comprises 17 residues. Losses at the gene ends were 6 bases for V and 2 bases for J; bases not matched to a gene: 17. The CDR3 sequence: CSVRRGLVGIHQETQYF. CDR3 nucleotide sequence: TGCAGCGTCCGAAGGGGACTAGTGGGAATACATCAAGAGACCCAGTACTTC.

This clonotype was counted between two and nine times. The CDR3 bases are TGTGCCAGCAGCAGTGGGGCGGGGGTGTACAATGAGCAGTTCTTC. Protein sequence: CASSSGAGVYNEQFF. V usage is TRBV7-2 and J usage is TRBJ2-1; TRBD2 matches at 7 bases. This CDR3 has 15 residues. V lost 5 bases to trimming and J lost 4 bases; unmatched junction nucleotides: 8. The germline V gene has CDR1 SGHTA and CDR2 FQGNSA.

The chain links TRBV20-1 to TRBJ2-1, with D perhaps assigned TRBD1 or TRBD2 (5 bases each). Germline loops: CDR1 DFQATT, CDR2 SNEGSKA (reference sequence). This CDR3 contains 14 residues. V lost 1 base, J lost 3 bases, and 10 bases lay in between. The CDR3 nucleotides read TGCAGTGCTAGAGTGTCTGGGGGCTACAATGAGCAGTTCTTC. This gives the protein CSARVSGGYNEQFF.

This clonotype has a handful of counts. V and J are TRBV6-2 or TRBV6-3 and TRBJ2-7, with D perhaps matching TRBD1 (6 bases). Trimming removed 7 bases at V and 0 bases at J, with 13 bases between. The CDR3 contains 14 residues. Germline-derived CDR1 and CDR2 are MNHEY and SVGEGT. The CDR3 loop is CASNTGTDSYEQYF. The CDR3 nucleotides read TGTGCCAGCAATACAGGGACCGACTCCTACGAGCAGTACTTC.

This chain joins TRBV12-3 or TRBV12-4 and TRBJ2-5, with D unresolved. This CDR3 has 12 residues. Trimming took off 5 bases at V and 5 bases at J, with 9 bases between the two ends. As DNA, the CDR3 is TGTGCCAGCAGTCTCCAGAAGGAGACCCAGTACTTC. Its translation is CASSLQKETQYF.

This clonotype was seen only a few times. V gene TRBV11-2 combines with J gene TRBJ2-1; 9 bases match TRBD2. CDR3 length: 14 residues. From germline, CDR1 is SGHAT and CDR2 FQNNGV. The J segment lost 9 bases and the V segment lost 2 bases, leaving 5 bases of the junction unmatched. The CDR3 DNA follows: TGTGCCAGCAGCTTAATTAGCGGGGGAGGTGAGCAGTTCTTC. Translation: CASSLISGGGEQFF.

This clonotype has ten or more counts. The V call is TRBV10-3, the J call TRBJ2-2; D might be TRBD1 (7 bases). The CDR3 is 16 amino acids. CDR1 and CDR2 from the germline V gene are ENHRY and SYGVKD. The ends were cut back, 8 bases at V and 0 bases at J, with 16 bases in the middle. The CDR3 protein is CAIGRRDSPNTGELFF. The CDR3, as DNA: TGTGCCATCGGGCGGAGGGACAGTCCGAACACCGGGGAGCTGTTTTTT.

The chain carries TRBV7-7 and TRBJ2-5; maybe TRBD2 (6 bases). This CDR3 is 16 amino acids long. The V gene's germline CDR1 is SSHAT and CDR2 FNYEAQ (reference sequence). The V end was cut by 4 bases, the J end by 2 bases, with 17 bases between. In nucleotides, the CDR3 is TGTGCCAGCAGCTCGGCGGGGTTGGGACCGCAAGAGACCCAGTACTTC. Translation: CASSSAGLGPQETQYF.

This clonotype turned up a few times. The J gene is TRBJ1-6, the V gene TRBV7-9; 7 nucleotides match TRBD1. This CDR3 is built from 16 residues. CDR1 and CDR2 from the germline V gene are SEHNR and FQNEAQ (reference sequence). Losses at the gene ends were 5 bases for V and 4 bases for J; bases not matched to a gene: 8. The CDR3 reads CASSQLGTAYNSPLHF. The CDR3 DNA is TGTGCCAGCAGCCAACTCGGGACAGCTTATAATTCACCCCTCCACTTT.

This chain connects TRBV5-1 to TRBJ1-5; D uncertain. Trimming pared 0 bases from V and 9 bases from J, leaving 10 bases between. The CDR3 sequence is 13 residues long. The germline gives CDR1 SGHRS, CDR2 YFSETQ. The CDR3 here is CASSLAVGLPQHF. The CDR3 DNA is TGCGCCAGCAGCTTGGCCGTTGGCCTGCCCCAGCATTTT. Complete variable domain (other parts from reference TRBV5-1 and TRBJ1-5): KAGVTQTPRYLIKTRGQQVTLSCSPISGHRSVSWYQQTPGQGLQFLFEYFSETQRNKGNFPGRFSGRQFSNSRSEMNVSTLELGDSALYLCASSLAVGLPQHFGDGTRLSIL.

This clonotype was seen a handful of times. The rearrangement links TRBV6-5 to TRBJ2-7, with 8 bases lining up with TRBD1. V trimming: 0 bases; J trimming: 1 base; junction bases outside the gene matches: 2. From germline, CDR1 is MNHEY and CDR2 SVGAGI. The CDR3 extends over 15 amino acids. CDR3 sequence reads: CASSYSGQGSYEQYV. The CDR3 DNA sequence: TGTGCCAGCAGTTACTCAGGACAGGGTTCCTACGAGCAGTACGTC.